This T cell receptor beta chain was found in a study of T cell repertoires in cytomegalovirus infection. Study information: The study used recently identified HLA-C-restricted and well-studied HLA-B-restricted CMV epitopes. Public TCR beta signatures were indicative of both CMV infection and a matching HLA type.

This clonotype showed up just a few times. Antigen unknown. TCRdb reprocessed the reads via MiXCR and lists one record per CDR3 protein. The table records 450,000 to 650,000 distinct CDR3 sequences, roughly 43% of them present only once. The input for sequencing was cultured PBMCs, taken from culture after CMV antigen stimulation. This TCR derives from a human donor in good health (CMV status not recorded). Some clones in this sample may be carry-over from other donors' samples.

Here the CDR3 DNA reads TGTGCCGTTCAAGACGGACAGTACTTC. Protein product: CAVQDGQYF. The chain joins TRBV7-9 to TRBJ2-4; D is uncertain. V lost 11 bases and J lost 13, with 12 bases in between. Germline V CDR1 and CDR2: SEHNR, FQNEAQ (reference sequence). This CDR3 is 9 amino acids long.